These 9 T cell receptor beta chains came from one sample sequenced in a study of STAT3 mutations in large granular lymphocyte leukemia. Notes on the study in general: At least one immunodominant TCR beta clonotype appeared in every T-cell large granular lymphocyte leukemia patient.

Their specific antigens are unknown. The method was immunoSEQ multiplex PCR; TCRdb's version includes in-frame clones alone and lacks a portion of them. The table includes 35,000 to 40,000 clones, 88% detected once. The sequenced material came from PBMCs. Receptors were obtained from a human donor with T large granular lymphocyte leukemia. Some clones in this sample may be carry-over from other donors' samples.

This rearrangement joins TRBV7-2 to TRBJ2-5; 10 bases map to TRBD1. Germline values: CDR1 SGHTA, CDR2 FQGNSA. The CDR3 totals 14 residues. V gave up 7 bases and J gave up 5 bases; unmatched junction bases: 7. The CDR3 sequence is CASTPDRGSETQYF. For the CDR3, the DNA is TGTGCCAGCACCCCGGACAGGGGGTCCGAGACCCAGTACTTC.

The chain has TRBV15 and TRBJ1-5; weak D call: TRBD1 (5 bases). Germline-derived CDR1 and CDR2 are LNHNV and YYDKDF (reference sequence). The CDR3 extends over 14 amino acids. Trimming removed 5 bases at V and 6 bases at J, with 14 bases between. CDR3 protein: CATSPGQGPQPQHF. The CDR3 DNA sequence: TGTGCCACCAGCCCGGGGCAGGGACCTCAGCCCCAGCATTTT. The entire variable domain, with the rest obtained from reference TRBV15 and TRBJ1-5, is as follows: DAMVIQNPRYQVTQFGKPVTLSCSQTLNHNVMYWYQQKSSQAPKLLFHYYDKDFNNEADTPDNFQSRRPNTSFCFLDIRSPGLGDTAMYLCATSPGQGPQPQHFGDGTRLSIL.

The rearrangement joins TRBV30 to TRBJ1-3, with D unclear. Deletions cut 4 bases from V and 6 bases from J, with 13 bases between. The CDR3 is made up of 13 amino acids. From germline, CDR1 is GTSNPN and CDR2 SVGIG (reference sequence). Written as DNA, the CDR3 is TGTGCCTGGACCATGGGATGGCAAAACACCATATATTTT. Protein product: CAWTMGWQNTIYF.

The chain joins TRBV7-9 to TRBJ1-5; D remains unclear. Trimming removed 3 bases from V and 4 bases from J, with 10 bases in between. The CDR3 consists of 14 residues. Germline CDR1 is SEHNR and CDR2 is FQNEAQ (reference sequence). CDR3 sequence reads: CASSFQEGNQPQHF. The DNA of the CDR3 is TGTGCCAGCAGCTTCCAGGAAGGGAATCAGCCCCAGCATTTT.

J is TRBJ1-4 and V is TRBV7-9; 10 nucleotides align to TRBD1. Looked up from germline, CDR1 is SEHNR and CDR2 is FQNEAQ (reference sequence). V shed 4 bases, J shed 6 bases, and the junction held 2 bases outside the gene matches. The CDR3 is 14 residues long. CDR3 region: CASSSGQGDEKLFF. Here the CDR3 DNA reads TGTGCCAGCAGCTCTGGACAGGGGGATGAAAAACTGTTTTTT.

CDR3 region: CASSRDRDEQFF. The CDR3 DNA sequence: TGTGCCAGCAGTCGGGACCGCGACGAGCAGTTCTTC. V usage is TRBV5-4 and J usage is TRBJ2-1; D might be TRBD1 or TRBD2, each matching 5 bases. CDR1 SGHNT and CDR2 YYREEE come from the germline V gene (reference sequence). The CDR3 runs 12 residues. V dropped 5 bases and J dropped 10 bases, with 13 bases sitting between them. The full variable domain, in which reference TRBV5-4 and TRBJ2-1 provide the parts outside the CDR3, is ETGVTQSPTHLIKTRGQQVTLRCSSQSGHNTVSWYQQALGQGPQFIFQYYREEENGRGNFPPRFSGLQFPNYSSELNVNALELDDSALYLCASSRDRDEQFFGPGTRLTVL.

The chain carries TRBV7-9 and TRBJ1-2, with 9 positions matching TRBD1. CDR1 is SEHNR, CDR2 FQNEAQ, per germline (reference sequence). The trim removed 3 bases at V and 6 bases at J, leaving 2 bases unmatched. The length of the CDR3 is 13 residues. The CDR3 is CASSFGQGNGYTF. The CDR3 nucleotides are TGTGCCAGCAGCTTCGGACAGGGGAATGGCTACACCTTC.

The V and J genes are TRBV6-5 and TRBJ1-2; 8 bases match TRBD1. CDR3 length: 16 amino acids. The V gene end was trimmed by 4 bases and the J gene end by 2 bases; junction bases not matched to a gene: 9. The germline CDR1 and CDR2 sequences are MNHEY and SVGAGI. The chain's CDR3 is CASSSFGQGQNYGYTF. For the CDR3, the DNA is TGTGCCAGCAGTTCCTTCGGACAGGGCCAGAACTATGGCTACACCTTC.

This clone was counted a single time. The sample contains more than one DNA sequence encoding this CDR3. The rearrangement uses TRBV18 and TRBJ2-5; maybe TRBD2 (5 bases). CDR1 and CDR2 (germline): KGHSH, LQKENI. The ends were cut back, 3 bases at V and 5 bases at J, with 7 bases in the middle. CDR3 length equals 12 residues. The CDR3 DNA is TGTGCCAGCTCACCCGAGGGCGAGACCCAGTACTTC. Amino acids: CASSPEGETQYF. The variable domain in full, with the rest retrieved from reference TRBV18 and TRBJ2-5, is NAGVMQNPRHLVRRRGQEARLRCSPMKGHSHVYWYRQLPEEGLKFMVYLQKENIIDESGMPKERFSAEFPKEGPSILRIQQVVRGDSAAYFCASSPEGETQYFGPGTRLLVL.